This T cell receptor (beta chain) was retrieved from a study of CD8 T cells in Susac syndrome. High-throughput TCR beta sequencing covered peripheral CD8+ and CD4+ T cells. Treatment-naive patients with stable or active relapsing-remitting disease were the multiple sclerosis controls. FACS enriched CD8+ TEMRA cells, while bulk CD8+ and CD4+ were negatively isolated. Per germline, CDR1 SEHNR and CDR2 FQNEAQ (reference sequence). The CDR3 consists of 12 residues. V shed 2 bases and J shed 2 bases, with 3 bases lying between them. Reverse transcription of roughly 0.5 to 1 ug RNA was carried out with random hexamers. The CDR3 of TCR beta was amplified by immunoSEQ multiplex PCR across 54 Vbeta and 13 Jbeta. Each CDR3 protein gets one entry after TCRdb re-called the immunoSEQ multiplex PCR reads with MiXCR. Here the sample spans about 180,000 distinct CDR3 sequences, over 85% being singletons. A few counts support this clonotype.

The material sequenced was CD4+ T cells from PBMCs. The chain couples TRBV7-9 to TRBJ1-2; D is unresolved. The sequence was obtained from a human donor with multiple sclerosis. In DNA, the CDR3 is TGTGCCAGCAGCTTACAAAACTATGGCTACACCTTC. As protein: CASSLQNYGYTF.